One T cell receptor beta chain is described in this entry. The specificity of this receptor is unknown. No per-base quality is available; no much larger clone lies one base away. The entry originates in a study of blood T cell repertoires in COVID-19 (dated by TCRdb to 2018 to 2020). Describing the broader study: Collaborator samples came from the United States, Italy and Spain and covered acute and convalescent phases of COVID-19. The material from the prospective study consisted of cDNA or gDNA derived from T cells, B-cell-depleted T cells, or PBMCs. The dataset comprised deeply sampled blood TCRbeta repertoires from subjects exposed to, actively infected with, or recovered from COVID-19. The repertoires were made available in a free public database intended to serve as a resource for research on the immune response to SARS-CoV-2. Samples came from the ongoing ImmuneRACE study (first 160 participants) plus 1,254 subjects from 6 global collaborators. The sample metadata nearly always contained a de-identified subject ID, COVID-19 status, age in years and sex. Where available, HLA class I and class II types were taken from metadata supplied by the sample provider and were not determined by assay-based typing. Summary of the overall study and its limitations: How much clinical and demographic metadata was included differed by source and by participant, and the metadata was provided uncurated.

Collaborating institutions collected whole blood in K2EDTA tubes following their own protocols. For TCRbeta analysis, collaborators shipped samples as frozen whole blood, isolated PBMCs, or DNA extracted from either of those sample types. V is cut by 2 bases and J by 5 bases, and the space between the germline ends is 13 bases. The germline V gene (reference sequence) provides CDR1 SEHNR and CDR2 FQNEAQ. The CDR3 spans 15 residues, from the cysteine through the phenylalanine. Here the CDR3 DNA is all that survives: 45 bases in frame from base 1. The immunoSEQ Assay, a bias-controlled multiplex PCR, was used to amplify TCRbeta CDR3 regions from genomic DNA. Per the authors' processing: The number of nucleated cells in each sample was estimated by amplification of reference gene primers within the assay. To quantify the absolute abundance of each unique TCRbeta CDR3 rearrangement, sequence reads were collapsed and filtered. Productive Simpson clonality was computed per sample as the square root of Simpson's diversity index over productive rearrangements. What TCRdb holds here is the immuneACCESS table cut down to in-frame rearrangements. Part of the clones is not present; checked against another copy, under half of the missing clones reflect an unresolved V gene, and the others are unexplained. For V, J and clone size, that table is used; D and trimming come from the DNA. The sample has approximately 390,000 clones on record, around 90% of them singletons. Together, the top ten hold 5% to 8.5% of the sample.

The sample comprised peripheral blood. This TCR came from a man between 18 and 35 years old with active or convalescent COVID-19. The V and J segments used are TRBV7-9 and TRBJ1-5; D gene: possibly TRBD1, on 5 matching bases. CDR3 protein: CASSLTAREDQPQHF. The base sequence is TGTGCCAGCAGCTTAACCGCCAGGGAGGATCAGCCCCAGCATTTT.